This T cell receptor (beta chain) was sequenced during a study of blood T cell repertoires in COVID-19. This CDR3 is built from 16 residues. CDR1 is SGHNT and CDR2 is YYREEE in the germline V gene (reference sequence). The germline V and J ends were trimmed by 0 bases and 0 bases, with 13 bases remaining between them. Some clones are missing from TCRdb's copy, which holds only in-frame ones; the method was immunoSEQ multiplex PCR. This table has 300,000 to 400,000 clones, 65% to 85% appearing once. The J gene is TRBJ2-7, the V gene TRBV5-4, with D perhaps matching TRBD2 (6 bases). The material sequenced was peripheral blood. The sequence was collected from a young man with active or convalescent COVID-19. The chain's CDR3 is CASSLVSAGFSYEQYF. The CDR3 DNA follows: TGTGCCAGCAGCTTGGTATCTGCGGGATTCTCCTACGAGCAGTACTTC.